The present T cell receptor beta chain was sequenced within a study of chemoradiotherapy in HPV16-positive cancers. Turning to the study itself: Two HPV16-positive patients' cells yielded candidate HPV-specific clones and common motifs.

Findings of the study overall: Non-HPV-specific T cells did not expand in tumors during treatment, whereas candidate HPV-specific clones and E7-related motifs did.

Libraries were prepared by immunoSEQ multiplex PCR; TCRdb keeps only in-frame clonotypes and omits some of them. The repertoire holds around 6,500 clones, with approximately 79% as singletons. In regard to this clone: Its specificity is unknown.

The germline V and J ends were trimmed by 0 bases and 4 bases, with 13 bases remaining between them. Germline CDR1 and CDR2: MGHRA and YSYEKL. The CDR3 sequence is 16 residues long. This chain links TRBV4-1 with TRBJ1-5; D perhaps matches TRBD1 (5 bases). The source was tumor tissue, collected from a patient who underwent chemoradiotherapy. The origin of this receptor is a human donor with HPV-associated anogenital cancer. The CDR3 DNA sequence: TGCGCCAGCAGCCAAGATTGGGGCAGGGTGAATCAGCCCCAGCATTTT. Encoded protein: CASSQDWGRVNQPQHF.